One sample yielded the 32 T cell receptor beta chains listed below, sequenced in a study of patients and donors after allogeneic stem cell transplantation. TCRdb re-derived calls from the RT-PCR reads in MiXCR, one entry per CDR3 protein. The sample lists 70,000 to 100,000 distinct CDR3 sequences, around 5% occurring once. The sequenced sample was blood, either unsorted or a sorted T cell fraction (not recorded which). The source of these receptors is a human donor who was either an allogeneic HSCT recipient or a stem cell or donor lymphocyte infusion donor (not recorded which). It is not recorded whose cells these are; they may come from a transplant donor.

This clonotype was found many times. The chain combines TRBV15 with TRBJ1-4, with TRBD1 as a possible D gene (6 bases). Looked up from germline, CDR1 is LNHNV and CDR2 is YYDKDF (reference sequence). This CDR3 contains 15 residues. With 5 bases removed from V and 0 bases from J, the gap between germline ends came to 10 bases. This CDR3 is CATSARQATNEKLFF. The CDR3 region has the DNA TGTGCCACCAGCGCCCGACAGGCAACTAATGAAAAACTGTTTTTT.

The sample holds a few counts of this clonotype. A read error may be the cause here, since a much bigger clone is one base away. This rearrangement joins TRBV2 to TRBJ2-4, with D perhaps TRBD1 (5 bases). Germline V gene data show CDR1 as SNHLY and CDR2 as FYNNEI. The CDR3 is 14 amino acids. Trimming shortened V by 9 bases and J by 4 bases, and 16 bases separated the two germline ends. The CDR3 spells CARKQDGPKNIQYF. For the CDR3, the DNA is TGTGCCAGAAAACAGGACGGTCCAAAAAACATTCAGTACTTC.

The table lists this clonotype with a few counts. The chain combines TRBV19 with TRBJ2-5; possibly TRBD2 for D (7 bases). Per germline, CDR1 LNHDA and CDR2 SQIVND (reference sequence). The CDR3 is 14 residues long. Between the trimmed V and J ends, which lost 5 bases and 5 bases, there was a span of 15 bases. For the CDR3, the DNA is TGTGCCAGTAGTCGTAGGGGGGGCGGGGAGACCCAGTACTTC. It yields the protein CASSRRGGGETQYF.

The table lists this clonotype with many counts. This chain connects TRBV7-8 to TRBJ1-2, with D hard to call. The length of the CDR3 is 15 residues. Germline CDR1 is SGHVS and CDR2 is FQNEAQ. Trimming stripped 4 bases from V and 4 bases from J, with 16 bases between. CDR3: CASSWARVVGYGYTF. Here the CDR3 DNA reads TGTGCCAGCAGCTGGGCACGGGTCGTAGGCTATGGCTACACCTTC. Filled out from reference TRBV7-8 and TRBJ1-2, the complete variable domain reads GAGVSQSPRYKVAKRGQDVALRCDPISGHVSLFWYQQALGQGPEFLTYFQNEAQLDKSGLPSDRFFAERPEGSVSTLKIQRTQQEDSAVYLCASSWARVVGYGYTFGSGTRLTVV.

This clonotype came up many times. J is TRBJ1-6 and V is TRBV29-1, with D possibly matching TRBD1 (5 bases). From germline, CDR1 is SQVTM and CDR2 ANQGSEA. V was clipped by 2 bases and J by 5 bases, with 10 bases between them. CDR3 length equals 14 residues. CDR3 loop: CSVEMTADNSPLHF. The CDR3 nucleotides read TGCAGCGTTGAAATGACAGCAGATAATTCACCCCTCCACTTT.

In its sample, this clonotype was seen many times. The rearrangement links TRBV7-6 to TRBJ2-1, with TRBD2 matching 9 bases. From germline, CDR1 is SGHVS and CDR2 FNYEAQ. This CDR3 has 17 amino acids. Germline trimming cut 1 base from V and 5 bases from J; bases unmatched to any gene: 9. The chain's CDR3 is CASSLGLTTSGNNEQFF. The CDR3 DNA is TGTGCCAGCAGCTTAGGGTTGACGACTAGCGGAAACAATGAGCAGTTCTTC.

In its sample, this clonotype was seen many times. The chain joins TRBV28 to TRBJ2-2, with 7 bases matching TRBD2. V dropped 8 bases and J dropped 6; count of bases not matched to a gene: 9. CDR1 MDHEN and CDR2 SYDVKM come from the germline V gene. This CDR3 is 14 amino acids long. CDR3 bases: TGTGCCAGCCGCGGCGGCGGGAGTCCCGGGGAGCTGTTTTTT. This gives the protein CASRGGGSPGELFF.

In its sample, this clonotype was seen a few times. The chain combines TRBV20-1 with TRBJ2-7; 9 bases match TRBD1. Germline CDR1 reads DFQATT; CDR2 reads SNEGSKA (reference sequence). J was trimmed by 4 bases and V by 3 bases; bases with no gene match: 4. The CDR3 sequence is 13 residues long. The DNA for the CDR3 is TGCAGTGCTAGGGGGGACAGGGATTACGAGCAGTACTTC. The encoded protein is CSARGDRDYEQYF.

This clonotype was recorded many times. The rearrangement links TRBV11-2 to TRBJ1-2; D call uncertain. The CDR3 covers 12 residues. CDR1 is SGHAT, CDR2 FQNNGV, per germline. Trimming took off 2 bases at V and 7 bases at J, with 8 bases between the two ends. Written as DNA, the CDR3 is TGTGCCAGCAGCTTACCCGCGGGTGGCTACACCTTC. Amino acids: CASSLPAGGYTF.

There are many counts of this clonotype. This sequence joins TRBV6-4 and TRBJ2-2; possibly TRBD2 for D (5 bases). Per germline, CDR1 MRHNA and CDR2 SNTAGT. The V and J ends lost 4 bases and 6 bases respectively, with 18 bases between them. The CDR3 runs 16 residues. The CDR3 coding sequence is TGTGCCAGCAGTGTGGGAGCCGGGTCCTTGGCCGGGGAGCTGTTTTTT. The encoded protein is CASSVGAGSLAGELFF.

This clonotype has a count of ten or more. The rearrangement joins TRBV19 to TRBJ1-4; possible D gene TRBD1, 5 bases. Germline V gene sequence: CDR1 LNHDA, CDR2 SQIVND (reference sequence). Trimming cost V 5 bases and J 11 bases, with 15 bases left between them. The CDR3 spans 13 residues. The CDR3 coding sequence is TGTGCCAGTAGTTTCCGGGACGGTAGGAAACTGTTTTTT. This encodes CASSFRDGRKLFF. Complete variable domain (other parts from reference TRBV19 and TRBJ1-4): DGGITQSPKYLFRKEGQNVTLSCEQNLNHDAMYWYRQDPGQGLRLIYYSQIVNDFQKGDIAEGYSVSREKKESFPLTVTSAQKNPTAFYLCASSFRDGRKLFFGSGTQLSVL.

This clonotype has ten or more counts. J is TRBJ1-4 and V is TRBV4-2; 7 bases map to TRBD1. The length of the CDR3 is 15 residues. V lost 4 bases and J lost 3; bases outside the gene matches: 5. CDR1 LGHNA and CDR2 YNFKEQ come from the germline V gene. In nucleotides, the CDR3 is TGTGCCAGCAGCCTTACCGGGACAGCTAATGAAAAACTGTTTTTT. Translation gives CASSLTGTANEKLFF.

This clonotype was recorded at least ten times. The genes are TRBV29-1 and TRBJ2-3; D possibly uses TRBD1 or TRBD2 (6 bases each). Germline V gene lookup returns CDR1 SQVTM and CDR2 ANQGSEA. V dropped 4 bases and J dropped 4 bases, with 21 bases sitting between them. This CDR3 contains 16 residues. CDR3 sequence reads: CSVGGPGAILSDTQYF. The CDR3 DNA reads as TGCAGCGTTGGGGGGCCGGGAGCGATTCTCTCAGATACGCAGTATTTT.

The table lists this clonotype with many counts. The rearrangement links TRBV29-1 to TRBJ2-1; TRBD2 agrees at 7 bases. J lost 7 bases, V lost 7 bases, and 16 bases had no gene match. The CDR3 length is 15 residues. CDR1 is SQVTM and CDR2 is ANQGSEA in the germline V gene. CDR3 in DNA: TGCAGCGCGCACTATGGGACTATTCTGGAGAATGAGCAGTTCTTC. Translated, it gives CSAHYGTILENEQFF.

This clonotype was found many times. This chain uses TRBV7-2 with TRBJ2-5; a possible D gene is TRBD1 (5 bases). The V gene lost 8 bases and the J gene lost 5 bases, with 18 bases spanning the gap. Germline V lookup: CDR1 SGHTA, CDR2 FQGNSA. CDR3 size: 14 residues. CDR3 DNA: TGTGCCAGCTCAAAGGACACCGAGCCTGAGACCCAGTACTTC. This translates into CASSKDTEPETQYF.

This clonotype appeared many times. The chain combines TRBV7-8 with TRBJ2-3; D is undetermined. The length of the CDR3 is 14 residues. With 1 base removed from V and 0 bases from J, the gap between germline ends came to 5 bases. Germline assignment: CDR1 SGHVS and CDR2 FQNEAQ. The chain's CDR3 is CASSLDGSTDTQYF. The CDR3 region has the DNA TGTGCCAGCAGCTTAGATGGGAGCACAGATACGCAGTATTTT.

The chain is built from TRBV20-1 and TRBJ2-7; 7 nucleotides agree with TRBD1. The germline gives CDR1 DFQATT, CDR2 SNEGSKA (reference sequence). The CDR3 sequence is 15 residues long. The J segment lost 2 bases and the V segment lost 3 bases, leaving 10 bases of the junction unmatched. As DNA, the CDR3 is TGCAGTGCTAGCCCAGGGGGACAAGGACCCTACGAGCAGTACTTC. It encodes CSASPGGQGPYEQYF.

This clonotype was seen ten or more times. The V and J genes are TRBV28 and TRBJ1-5; no firm D call. Germline-derived CDR1 and CDR2 are MDHEN and SYDVKM. This CDR3 region has 19 residues. Trimming removed 5 bases from V and 0 bases from J, with 23 bases in between. In nucleotides, the CDR3 is TGTGCCAGCAGTCCGAGGCAGTTACGCGCAGCATATAGCAATCAGCCCCAGCATTTT. Protein product: CASSPRQLRAAYSNQPQHF.

This clonotype was seen ten or more times. The gene calls are TRBV11-2 and TRBJ2-5; 8 bases are a match to TRBD2. The CDR3 loop spans 15 amino acids. Germline V CDR1 and CDR2: SGHAT, FQNNGV. Losses at the gene ends were 2 bases for V and 4 bases for J; bases not matched to a gene: 6. The CDR3 sequence is CASSLSTGGGETQYF. CDR3 DNA sequence: TGTGCCAGCAGCTTAAGTACGGGAGGGGGAGAGACCCAGTACTTC. Using reference TRBV11-2 and TRBJ2-5 for the parts outside the CDR3, the full variable domain is EAGVAQSPRYKIIEKRQSVAFWCNPISGHATLYWYQQILGQGPKLLIQFQNNGVVDDSQLPKDRFSAERLKGVDSTLKIQPAKLEDSAVYLCASSLSTGGGETQYFGPGTRLLVL.

This clonotype was seen at least ten times. J is TRBJ2-7 and V is TRBV28; perhaps D is TRBD1 or TRBD2 (5 bases each). The germline V gene encodes CDR1 MDHEN and CDR2 SYDVKM. V was shortened by 6 bases and J by 5 bases, with 17 bases between the two germline ends. The CDR3 is 14 amino acids. CDR3 sequence reads: CASRQSGTPHEQYF. Here the CDR3 DNA reads TGTGCCAGCAGGCAGTCCGGGACCCCTCACGAGCAGTACTTC.

This clonotype was counted ten times or more. V usage is TRBV28 and J usage is TRBJ2-1; D is possibly TRBD2 (5 bases). Between the trimmed V and J ends, which lost 4 bases and 2 bases, there was a span of 9 bases. Germline assignment: CDR1 MDHEN and CDR2 SYDVKM. The CDR3 length is 14 residues. Here the CDR3 reads CASSYQRTYNEQFF. The CDR3 DNA sequence: TGTGCCAGCAGTTACCAGCGGACCTACAATGAGCAGTTCTTC.

The table lists this clonotype with many counts. The CDR3 DNA follows: TGCGCCAGCAGCTTGGACCAGAGAAATGAAAAACTGTTTTTT. The encoded protein is CASSLDQRNEKLFF. The J gene is TRBJ1-4, the V gene TRBV5-1; D gene uncertain. V shed 0 bases and J shed 5 bases, with 8 bases lying between them. The CDR3 has 14 amino acids. Germline CDR1 SGHRS, CDR2 YFSETQ.

This clonotype occurred many times. The CDR3 bases are TGTGCCAGCAGTGAAGCCGGGACAGGGAATCAGCCCCAGCATTTT. Protein: CASSEAGTGNQPQHF. The chain joins TRBV2 to TRBJ1-5; TRBD1 matches 9 bases. J was trimmed by 4 bases and V by 0 bases; bases with no gene match: 1. The V gene's germline CDR1 is SNHLY and CDR2 FYNNEI. The CDR3 extends over 15 amino acids.

There are a few counts of this clonotype. CDR3 sequence: CASSVGSLAADTQYF. The CDR3 nucleotides are TGTGCCAGCAGCGTAGGATCTCTAGCTGCAGATACGCAGTATTTT. The chain employs TRBV9 and TRBJ2-3, with a tentative D call TRBD2 (5 bases). The CDR3 covers 15 residues. Germline-derived CDR1 and CDR2 are SGDLS and YYNGEE. V gave up 0 bases and J gave up 4 bases, with 12 bases separating them. Full variable domain (remainder filled in from reference TRBV9 and TRBJ2-3): DSGVTQTPKHLITATGQRVTLRCSPRSGDLSVYWYQQSLDQGLQFLIQYYNGEERAKGNILERFSAQQFPDLHSELNLSSLELGDSALYFCASSVGSLAADTQYFGPGTRLTVL.

The chain carries TRBV2 and TRBJ2-1; possibly TRBD2 for D (6 bases). The length of the CDR3 is 15 residues. Deletions cut 1 base from V and 4 bases from J, with 11 bases between. Germline CDR1 reads SNHLY; CDR2 reads FYNNEI. CDR3 protein: CASSEGGTLYNEQFF. Here the CDR3 DNA reads TGTGCCAGCAGTGAAGGGGGGACTTTATACAATGAGCAGTTCTTC.

This clonotype was counted ten times or more. The rearrangement uses TRBV11-2 and TRBJ2-7, with D possibly TRBD1 on 6 matching bases. Trimming cost V 5 bases and J 2 bases, with 19 bases left between them. Germline V gene sequence: CDR1 SGHAT, CDR2 FQNNGV. The CDR3 sequence is 16 residues long. The CDR3 DNA reads as TGTGCCAGCAGCCCTATCCGCCGTACAGGGACCTACGAGCAGTACTTC. Its translation is CASSPIRRTGTYEQYF. The full variable domain, its missing parts supplied by reference TRBV11-2 and TRBJ2-7, is EAGVAQSPRYKIIEKRQSVAFWCNPISGHATLYWYQQILGQGPKLLIQFQNNGVVDDSQLPKDRFSAERLKGVDSTLKIQPAKLEDSAVYLCASSPIRRTGTYEQYFGPGTRLTVT.

The table lists this clonotype with many counts. The chain combines TRBV7-9 with TRBJ2-5, with TRBD2 matching 14 bases. CDR3 length: 15 amino acids. Germline CDR1 and CDR2: SEHNR and FQNEAQ (reference sequence). The V and J ends lost 7 bases and 5 bases, in that order; junction bases with no gene match: 6. CDR3 residues: CASTGTSGRGETQYF. CDR3 in DNA: TGTGCCAGCACCGGGACTAGCGGGAGAGGGGAGACCCAGTACTTC.

Worth noting for this clonotype: With a much larger clone just one base away, this may be a read error. The V and J genes are TRBV29-1 and TRBJ1-1, with a weak D call TRBD1 (6 bases). CDR3 length: 13 amino acids. V lost 7 bases and J lost 5, with 17 bases in between. The V gene's germline CDR1 is SQVTM and CDR2 ANQGSEA. The CDR3 loop is CSASRQEVTEAFF. The CDR3 DNA follows: TGCAGCGCTAGTCGACAGGAGGTGACTGAAGCTTTCTTT.

The chain links TRBV7-9 to TRBJ1-6; 8 bases line up with TRBD1. Unmatched junction bases numbered 12, after V lost 5 bases and J lost 6 bases. This CDR3 has 17 amino acids. Germline assignment: CDR1 SEHNR and CDR2 FQNEAQ (reference sequence). The CDR3 here is CASSLTLNTGGNSPLHF. CDR3 DNA sequence: TGTGCCAGCAGCCTAACTCTCAATACAGGGGGTAATTCACCCCTCCACTTT. The full variable domain, completed using reference TRBV7-9 and TRBJ1-6, is DTGVSQNPRHKITKRGQNVTFRCDPISEHNRLYWYRQTLGQGPEFLTYFQNEAQLEKSRLLSDRFSAERPKGSFSTLEIQRTEQGDSAMYLCASSLTLNTGGNSPLHFGNGTRLTVT.

This clonotype was observed many times. The gene calls are TRBV5-1 and TRBJ2-4; D gene unclear. The CDR3 is made up of 16 amino acids. Trimming took 0 bases from V and 1 from J, leaving 11 bases between them. Germline values: CDR1 SGHRS, CDR2 YFSETQ. CDR3 sequence reads: CASSLAQAEAKNIQYF. DNA of the CDR3: TGCGCCAGCAGCTTGGCGCAGGCCGAGGCCAAAAACATTCAGTACTTC.

In regard to this clonotype: The junction does not match germline at one end; this may be a read error. The chain recombines TRBV11-1 with TRBJ2-2; 8 bases fit TRBD2. The germline CDR1 and CDR2 sequences are SGHAT and FQDESV (reference sequence). The CDR3 consists of 17 residues. CDR3 nucleotide sequence: TGTGCCAACAGCCCTCGGCCGGGGGGGCGGGACACCGGGGAGCTGTTTTTT. Protein: CANSPRPGGRDTGELFF. Combining the CDR3 with reference TRBV11-1 and TRBJ2-2 gives the whole variable domain EAEVAQSPRYKITEKSQAVAFWCDPISGHATLYWYRQILGQGPELLVQFQDESVVDDSQLPKDRFSAERLKGVDSTLKIQPAELGDSAMYLCANSPRPGGRDTGELFFGEGSRLTVL.

This clonotype was counted many times. The rearrangement uses TRBV25-1 and TRBJ1-6, with 8 bases matching TRBD1. Germline loops: CDR1 MGHDK, CDR2 SYGVNS. Trimming cost V 4 bases and J 8 bases; bases outside gene matches: 7. The CDR3 length is 15 residues. This chain's CDR3 is CASSVTGGGDSPLHF. CDR3 DNA sequence: TGTGCCAGCAGTGTTACAGGGGGGGGGGATTCACCCCTCCACTTT.